The 5 T cell receptor beta chains below all came from one sample that was sequenced in a study of CD8 T cells in ankylosing spondylitis. What these receptors recognize is not known. TCRdb called the 5' RACE reads again in MiXCR, with one record for every CDR3 protein. The sample has about 840,000 distinct CDR3 sequences, about 11% seen once. Study-level points and caveats: Several highly homologous variants formed a TCR beta motif that appeared characteristic of ankylosing spondylitis blood.

The source material was blood, either unsorted or a sorted T cell fraction (not recorded which). All receptors come from a male donor with ankylosing spondylitis.

The chain uses TRBV7-2 and TRBJ1-2, with D possibly being TRBD1 (5 bases). Trimming cost V 7 bases and J 0 bases, with 15 bases left between them. Germline lookup yields CDR1 SGHTA and CDR2 FQGNSA. This CDR3 comprises 15 residues. The CDR3 nucleotides read TGTGCCAGCACCAAATGGGACGGTTCTAACTATGGCTACACCTTC. This translates into CASTKWDGSNYGYTF.

V and J are TRBV6-2 or TRBV6-3 and TRBJ1-1; D is perhaps TRBD1 (6 bases). CDR1 is MNHEY and CDR2 is SVGEGT in the germline V gene. The V gene lost 3 bases and the J gene lost 0 bases, with 11 bases spanning the gap. The CDR3 loop spans 15 amino acids. This CDR3 is CASSYGGSMNTEAFF. The CDR3 region has the DNA TGTGCCAGCAGTTATGGGGGCTCAATGAACACTGAAGCTTTCTTT.

The sample holds many counts of this clonotype. The V gene is TRBV28, the J gene TRBJ1-5; tentative D call: TRBD1 (6 bases). There are 12 residues in the CDR3. Germline CDR1 reads MDHEN; CDR2 reads SYDVKM. Between the trimmed V and J ends, which lost 2 bases and 9 bases, there was a span of 8 bases. This CDR3 reads CASSLQGTPQHF. CDR3 coding DNA: TGTGCCAGCAGTTTACAGGGGACGCCCCAGCATTTT.

Ten or more counts support this clonotype. The V and J genes are TRBV7-2 and TRBJ2-3, with unresolved D. Germline CDR1 reads SGHTA; CDR2 reads FQGNSA. The CDR3 runs to 12 residues. The V and J ends lost 5 bases and 5 bases respectively, with 8 bases between them. For the CDR3, the DNA is TGTGCCAGCAGCCCCACCGGAGATACGCAGTATTTT. This codes for CASSPTGDTQYF.

Many counts were recorded for this clonotype. The chain links TRBV6-6 to TRBJ1-2, with 7 positions matching TRBD1. J gave up 3 bases and V 2 bases, and 0 bases lay outside the gene matches. The CDR3 contains 13 residues. Germline-derived CDR1 and CDR2 are MNHNY and SVGAGI (reference sequence). CDR3 nucleotide sequence: TGTGCCAGCAGTTACGGGACAGACTATGGCTACACCTTC. This sequence encodes CASSYGTDYGYTF.